This TCR beta chain is drawn from a study of early stage breast cancer tumors. Study as a whole: Of some 15 invasive breast tumors, approximately 11 were hormone receptor-positive, HER2-negative.

Findings and caveats of the study: Comparing each tissue with blood distinguished tumor from normal in 14 of 16 patients.

Looked up from germline, CDR1 is LNHDA and CDR2 is SQIVND (reference sequence). This CDR3 spans 14 amino acids. V was clipped by 6 bases and J by 4 bases, with 14 bases between them. Sequencing was performed with immunoSEQ multiplex PCR; in TCRdb, only in-frame clones are kept and a portion is missing. The sample has more than 55,000 clones, around 80% seen once. Regarding this clone: Its specificity is not known.

J is TRBJ2-3 and V is TRBV19; D might be TRBD1 or TRBD2, each matching 5 bases. The material sequenced was blood. The sequence came from a person aged 35 to 50 with breast cancer. The CDR3 sequence: CASRPGTEADTQYF. The CDR3 DNA follows: TGTGCCAGTAGACCCGGGACCGAGGCAGATACGCAGTATTTT.